The T cell receptor (beta chain) described here comes from a study of PD-1 blockade in mismatch repair-deficient tumors. Overall study context: Enrolled about 2012-2016, patients had progressing, pretreated mismatch repair-deficient cancers of about twelve types.

Study-level findings and limits: Rapid post-treatment expansion, then contraction, generally preceding radiologic response, marked tumor-resident clones.

Mismatch repair deficiency was confirmed in all patients, by PCR or immunohistochemistry. The TCR-sequenced patients were a few responders to pembrolizumab. The ends were cut back, 5 bases at V and 1 base at J, with 18 bases in the middle. This CDR3 region has 17 residues. The germline gives CDR1 SNHLY, CDR2 FYNNEI. Of note for this clone: Its cognate antigen is unknown.

Assay: immunoSEQ multiplex PCR; the TCRdb copy retains only in-frame clones and omits some. The data contain under 15,000 clones, roughly 84% of them singletons. The gene calls are TRBV2 and TRBJ2-4, with D maybe TRBD1 (6 bases). This specimen was PBMCs, taken less than 15 weeks after starting pembrolizumab. The sequence was collected from an adult with mismatch repair-deficient cancer. This CDR3 is CASSKNREIVAKNIQYF. DNA of the CDR3: TGTGCCAGCAGTAAAAACAGGGAGATTGTTGCCAAAAACATTCAGTACTTC.